This TCR beta chain was recorded in a study of cytomegalovirus exposure and HLA in healthy donors. Study-wide background: Roughly 85 million unique TCRs from HLA-typed donors made up an early data release.

This CDR3 spans 16 amino acids. V lost 4 bases, J lost 2 bases, and 14 bases lay in between. Germline assignment: CDR1 KGHSH and CDR2 LQKENI. Study results and caveats: Near-uniform donor sequencing depth was presumed by presence/absence analyses. Rare sequences made up most TCRs, while some public TCRs were found in many donors.

Concerning this clone: Its antigen remains unidentified.

The PCR used 60 Vbeta and 13 Jbeta primers. Produced via immunoSEQ multiplex PCR; TCRdb's table is partial and in-frame only. The sample holds approximately 100,000 clones, roughly 80% seen once. The chain uses TRBV18 and TRBJ1-4; a possible D gene is TRBD1 (5 bases). The specimen sequenced was PBMCs. The sequence came from a man aged 55 to 69 in good health and CMV-seropositive. The CDR3 loop is CASSLNAGLTNEKLFF. CDR3 nucleotide sequence: TGTGCCAGCTCACTCAACGCAGGGTTGACTAATGAAAAACTGTTTTTT. The whole variable domain, remainder taken from reference TRBV18 and TRBJ1-4, is NAGVMQNPRHLVRRRGQEARLRCSPMKGHSHVYWYRQLPEEGLKFMVYLQKENIIDESGMPKERFSAEFPKEGPSILRIQQVVRGDSAAYFCASSLNAGLTNEKLFFGSGTQLSVL.